This T cell receptor beta chain stems from a study of identical twins. Notes on the study in general: Abundant beta clonotypes from cord blood had fewer insertions, unlike memory repertoires, which showed none.

In the case of this clonotype: What it recognizes is unknown.

J gave up 6 bases and V 5 bases, and 7 bases lay outside the gene matches. The CDR3 totals 14 residues. Germline V lookup: CDR1 MNHEY, CDR2 SVGEGT. A single record per CDR3 protein comes from TCRdb applying MiXCR to the 5' RACE reads. The table shows around 960,000 distinct CDR3 sequences, with roughly an eighth occurring only once. These sequences were also reported in another study, on yellow fever vaccine responses in identical twins.

The rearrangement links TRBV6-2 or TRBV6-3 to TRBJ1-5; TRBD1 matches at 7 bases. The source of this sequence is a woman younger than 30 in good health. The sequenced sample was PBMCs. The CDR3 DNA follows: TGTGCCAGCAGTCTGAACAGGGGAAGTCAGCCCCAGCATTTT. It encodes CASSLNRGSQPQHF.